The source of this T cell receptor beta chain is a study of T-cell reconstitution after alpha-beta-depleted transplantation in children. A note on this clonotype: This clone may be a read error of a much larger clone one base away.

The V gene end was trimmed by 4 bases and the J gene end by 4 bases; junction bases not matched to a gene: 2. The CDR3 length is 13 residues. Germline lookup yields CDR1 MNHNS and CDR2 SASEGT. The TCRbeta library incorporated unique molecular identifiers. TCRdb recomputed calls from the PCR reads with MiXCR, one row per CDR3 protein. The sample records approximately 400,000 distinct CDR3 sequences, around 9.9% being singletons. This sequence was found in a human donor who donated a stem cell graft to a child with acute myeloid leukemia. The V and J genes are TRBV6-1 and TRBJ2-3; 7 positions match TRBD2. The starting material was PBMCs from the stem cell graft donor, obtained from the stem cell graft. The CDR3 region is CASSAGGSDTQYF. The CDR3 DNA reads TGTGCCAGCAGTGCCGGGGGGTCAGATACGCAGTATTTT.